The 27 T cell receptor beta chains listed next were all sequenced from one sample in a study of Ad26.COV2.S vaccination and SARS-CoV-2 variants. Clones were read by immunoSEQ multiplex PCR, and TCRdb kept only the in-frame ones, dropping some. Seen here are around 450,000 clones, roughly nine tenths observed once, and the top ten hold more than 1.5%. Indicated treatment: roughly 20 received Ad26.COV2.S at low or high dose, single or two shots; roughly 5 received placebo; per-sample allocation not given. Each sample was drawn 63 days after the first injection (of vaccine or placebo). The source material was peripheral blood, sampled in a trial of Ad26.COV2.S vaccine versus placebo. The receptor source for this set is a person between 18 and 60 years old who received the Ad26.COV2.S COVID-19 vaccine or a placebo.

The chain joins TRBV3-1 (or the pseudogene TRBV3-2) to TRBJ2-5; D is undetermined. The germline V and J ends were trimmed by 7 bases and 0 bases, with 6 bases remaining between them. This CDR3 contains 12 residues. Germline CDR1 LGHDT, CDR2 YNNKEL (reference sequence). The CDR3 DNA reads TGTGCCAGCACGGTGAACCAAGAGACCCAGTACTTC. This translates into CASTVNQETQYF.

About this clone: Other DNA sequences of this sample code for an identical CDR3. The chain joins TRBV30 to TRBJ2-7; 7 nucleotides align to TRBD1. The CDR3 covers 12 residues. Germline-derived CDR1 and CDR2 are GTSNPN and SVGIG (reference sequence). The junction had 1 base not matched to a gene; V was cut back by 0 bases and J by 5 bases. For the CDR3, the DNA is TGTGCCTGGAGTGTACAGGGGAACGAGCAGTACTTC. It is translated as CAWSVQGNEQYF.

This chain uses TRBV5-1 with TRBJ1-4, with 10 bases fitting TRBD1. The CDR3 contains 14 residues. With V trimmed by 3 bases and J by 12 bases, 8 bases remained unmatched. Germline V lookup: CDR1 SGHRS, CDR2 YFSETQ. The CDR3 here is CASSWSGTGEELFF. In nucleotides, the CDR3 is TGCGCCAGCAGCTGGTCCGGGACAGGGGAAGAACTGTTTTTT. Filled out from reference TRBV5-1 and TRBJ1-4, the complete variable domain reads KAGVTQTPRYLIKTRGQQVTLSCSPISGHRSVSWYQQTPGQGLQFLFEYFSETQRNKGNFPGRFSGRQFSNSRSEMNVSTLELGDSALYLCASSWSGTGEELFFGSGTQLSVL.

The CDR3 spells CASSPRQGAYEQFF. The CDR3 coding sequence is TGTGCCAGCTCACCTCGACAGGGGGCCTATGAGCAGTTCTTC. The genes are TRBV18 and TRBJ2-1, with 10 bases fitting TRBD1. This CDR3 spans 14 amino acids. The V and J ends lost 3 bases and 8 bases, in that order; junction bases with no gene match: 4. Per germline, CDR1 KGHSH and CDR2 LQKENI.

The chain has TRBV6-1 and TRBJ1-1; 7 nucleotides agree with TRBD1. Germline trimming cut 2 bases from V and 2 bases from J; bases unmatched to any gene: 2. This CDR3 has 14 amino acids. Germline V gene lookup returns CDR1 MNHNS and CDR2 SASEGT. The CDR3 coding sequence is TGTGCCAGCAGTGAACGACAGGGTAACACTGAAGCTTTCTTT. Its protein is CASSERQGNTEAFF.

This clone was recorded once. The genes are TRBV27 and TRBJ1-3; weak D call: TRBD1 (5 bases). CDR1 is MNHEY and CDR2 is SMNVEV in the germline V gene (reference sequence). V lost 6 bases and J lost 0, with 12 bases in between. The CDR3 extends over 15 amino acids. The CDR3 spells CASSLKGNSGNTIYF. CDR3 DNA: TGTGCCAGCAGCTTGAAGGGGAACTCTGGAAACACCATATATTTT.

The DNA for the CDR3 is TGTGCCAGCAGCCCATTCTTGGGAGGGTCCACCGGAACGAGTGAGAGGAGCACTGAAGCTTTCTTT. Translation gives CASSPFLGGSTGTSERSTEAFF. The chain employs TRBV4-2 and TRBJ1-1, with unresolved D. This CDR3 has 22 amino acids. The germline CDR1 and CDR2 sequences are LGHNA and YNFKEQ. Deletions cut 4 bases from V and 4 bases from J, with 37 bases between.

The rearrangement uses TRBV9 and TRBJ1-3; possibly TRBD1 for D (5 bases). The germline V and J ends were trimmed by 0 bases and 0 bases, with 7 bases remaining between them. The germline V gene encodes CDR1 SGDLS and CDR2 YYNGEE. The CDR3 totals 15 residues. CDR3 residues: CASSVEGSSGNTIYF. Here the CDR3 DNA reads TGTGCCAGCAGCGTAGAGGGGAGCTCTGGAAACACCATATATTTT.

The chain recombines TRBV3-1 (or the pseudogene TRBV3-2) with TRBJ1-2, with D hard to call. Trimming took 4 bases from V and 5 from J, leaving 8 bases between them. The CDR3 contains 12 residues. The germline V gene encodes CDR1 LGHDT and CDR2 YNNKEL (reference sequence). CDR3 sequence reads: CASSPGEYGYTF. The DNA of the CDR3 is TGTGCCAGCAGCCCGGGAGAATATGGCTACACCTTC.

This rearrangement joins TRBV28 to TRBJ2-3; D is undetermined. Looked up from germline, CDR1 is MDHEN and CDR2 is SYDVKM. This CDR3 has 13 amino acids. V lost 3 bases to trimming and J lost 7 bases, with 11 bases between them. The chain's CDR3 is CASSFSPSNTQYF. CDR3 nucleotides: TGTGCCAGCAGTTTTTCCCCCTCCAATACGCAGTATTTT.

The chain joins TRBV6-2 or TRBV6-3 to TRBJ1-5; D ambiguous. CDR1 MNHEY and CDR2 SVGEGT come from the germline V gene. There are 14 residues in the CDR3. V was pared by 2 bases and J by 1 base, with 6 bases between. The CDR3 DNA sequence: TGTGCCAGCAGTTACCCGGGGAGCAATCAGCCCCAGCATTTT. Translating gives CASSYPGSNQPQHF.

This clone was observed a handful of times. The CDR3: CASSEESDEQYF. The CDR3 DNA sequence: TGCGCCAGCAGTGAGGAGAGCGACGAGCAGTACTTC. J is TRBJ2-7 and V is TRBV10-1; D gene ambiguous. CDR3 length equals 12 residues. Germline CDR1 and CDR2: WNHNN and SYGVQD (reference sequence). V lost 2 bases, J lost 5 bases, and 7 bases lay in between.

The chain recombines TRBV15 with TRBJ2-1; 8 bases line up with TRBD2. Losses at the gene ends were 0 bases for V and 3 bases for J; bases not matched to a gene: 10. This CDR3 is 18 amino acids long. Germline lookup yields CDR1 LNHNV and CDR2 YYDKDF (reference sequence). The CDR3, as DNA: TGTGCCACCAGCAGAGATAAACCCGGGACTAGGGGCTACAATGAGCAGTTCTTC. It encodes CATSRDKPGTRGYNEQFF.

The chain has TRBV29-1 and TRBJ1-2; TRBD1 is a possible D gene (5 bases). CDR3 size: 13 residues. Trimming pared 7 bases from V and 3 bases from J, leaving 15 bases between. The V gene's germline CDR1 is SQVTM and CDR2 ANQGSEA. CDR3 sequence (DNA): TGCAGCGCCAAAACCGGGGCCGACTATGGCTACACCTTC. Translation gives CSAKTGADYGYTF.

The rearrangement uses TRBV28 and TRBJ1-1; no clear D. The CDR3 length is 11 residues. Trimming took off 2 bases at V and 7 bases at J, with 5 bases between the two ends. Looked up from germline, CDR1 is MDHEN and CDR2 is SYDVKM. This CDR3 reads CASSLPGEAFF. The CDR3 nucleotides are TGTGCCAGCAGTTTACCGGGTGAAGCTTTCTTT.

The chain carries TRBV5-5 and TRBJ1-2; weak D call: TRBD1 (6 bases). The V gene's germline CDR1 is SGHKS and CDR2 YYEKEE (reference sequence). This CDR3 is built from 14 residues. V shed 2 bases and J shed 8 bases, with 16 bases lying between them. The CDR3 region is CASSLVQGIGGYTF. The CDR3 bases are TGTGCCAGCAGCTTAGTTCAGGGGATCGGGGGCTACACCTTC. The whole variable domain, filled in from reference TRBV5-5 and TRBJ1-2, reads DAGVTQSPTHLIKTRGQQVTLRCSPISGHKSVSWYQQVLGQGPQFIFQYYEKEERGRGNFPDRFSARQFPNYSSELNVNALLLGDSALYLCASSLVQGIGGYTFGSGTRLTVV.

A note on this clone: This same CDR3 is encoded by further DNA sequences in the sample. V is TRBV5-1 and J is TRBJ1-5; D not certain. Germline V gives CDR1 SGHRS, CDR2 YFSETQ. V was cut by 0 bases and J by 1 base, with 2 bases left in between. The CDR3 extends over 13 amino acids. The CDR3 sequence: CASSLGSNQPQHF. For the CDR3, the DNA is TGCGCCAGCAGCTTGGGGAGCAATCAGCCCCAGCATTTT. Complete variable domain (other parts from reference TRBV5-1 and TRBJ1-5): KAGVTQTPRYLIKTRGQQVTLSCSPISGHRSVSWYQQTPGQGLQFLFEYFSETQRNKGNFPGRFSGRQFSNSRSEMNVSTLELGDSALYLCASSLGSNQPQHFGDGTRLSIL.

A word on this clone: The sample contains more than one DNA sequence encoding this CDR3. J is TRBJ1-1 and V is TRBV21-1; the table's D call, TRBD1, was not checked against the DNA. TRBV21-1 is assigned pseudogene status. The CDR3 totals 16 residues. The CDR3 DNA reads as TGTGCCAGCAGCAAAGTAGGACAGGGGAAGAACACTGAAGCTTTCTTT. Translating gives CASSKVGQGKNTEAFF.

V gene TRBV24-1 combines with J gene TRBJ2-3, with 7 bases aligning to TRBD1. V shed 5 bases and J 5 bases; nucleotides not matched to a gene: 3. CDR3 size: 13 residues. The germline CDR1 and CDR2 sequences are KGHDR and SFDVKD. The CDR3 sequence: CATSGTGVDTQYF. In DNA, the CDR3 is TGTGCCACCAGTGGCACAGGGGTAGATACGCAGTATTTT.

V usage is TRBV5-1 and J usage is TRBJ1-1; a possible D gene is TRBD1 (5 bases). Per germline, CDR1 SGHRS and CDR2 YFSETQ. V lost 3 bases and J lost 3, with 15 bases in between. The CDR3 is made up of 15 amino acids. CDR3 amino acids: CASSYGRARDTEAFF. DNA for the CDR3: TGCGCCAGCAGCTATGGCAGGGCTCGCGACACTGAAGCTTTCTTT.

This clone was recorded only once. The gene calls are TRBV2 and TRBJ1-2; D remains unclear. Germline loops: CDR1 SNHLY, CDR2 FYNNEI. V lost 6 bases and J 3 bases, leaving 17 bases between the germline ends. The CDR3 extends over 15 amino acids. Written as DNA, the CDR3 is TGTGCCAGCAGACCACACCTCCTCGGGGACTATGGCTACACCTTC. This sequence encodes CASRPHLLGDYGYTF.

The rearrangement joins TRBV5-1 to TRBJ1-1; D is perhaps TRBD1 (5 bases). This CDR3 has 12 amino acids. V was trimmed by 5 bases and J by 3 bases, leaving 8 bases between them. Germline CDR1 SGHRS, CDR2 YFSETQ. Here the CDR3 DNA reads TGCGCCAGCAGAGGAGGGGACACTGAAGCTTTCTTT. This codes for CASRGGDTEAFF.

The rearrangement uses TRBV3-1 (or the pseudogene TRBV3-2) and TRBJ2-3; TRBD2 might be the D (6 bases). Between the trimmed V and J ends, which lost 4 bases and 0 bases, there was a span of 11 bases. Germline V lookup: CDR1 LGHDT, CDR2 YNNKEL (reference sequence). The CDR3 spans 15 residues. DNA for the CDR3: TGTGCCAGCAGCCTGACTAGTGCTAGCACAGATACGCAGTATTTT. This codes for CASSLTSASTDTQYF.

The rearrangement joins TRBV18 to TRBJ2-5; no firm D call. The germline V gene encodes CDR1 KGHSH and CDR2 LQKENI. Trimming left V 2 bases short and J 4 bases short, with 14 bases between. The CDR3 extends over 15 amino acids. CDR3: CASSPFTGGTETQYF. The CDR3, as DNA: TGTGCCAGCTCACCATTCACCGGCGGCACAGAGACCCAGTACTTC.

This chain joins TRBV28 and TRBJ1-4, with 10 positions matching TRBD1. V was pared by 4 bases and J by 8 bases, with 4 bases of the junction left unmatched. The CDR3 is 14 amino acids. Germline V gene lookup returns CDR1 MDHEN and CDR2 SYDVKM. The CDR3 region is CASSSGQGREKLFF. The CDR3 DNA sequence: TGTGCCAGCAGTTCGGGACAGGGGAGAGAAAAACTGTTTTTT.

V usage is TRBV5-4 and J usage is TRBJ2-5; 12 bases align to TRBD2. Trimming took 1 base from V and 5 from J; bases not matched to a gene: 0. The CDR3 extends over 14 amino acids. Germline CDR1 and CDR2: SGHNT and YYREEE (reference sequence). In nucleotides, the CDR3 is TGTGCCAGCAGCTTGACTAGCGGGAGGGAGACCCAGTACTTC. Residues: CASSLTSGRETQYF.

The J gene is TRBJ2-3, the V gene TRBV18; 13 bases align to TRBD2. V lost 6 bases to trimming and J lost 5 bases; unmatched junction nucleotides: 14. The CDR3 has 18 amino acids. Germline assignment: CDR1 KGHSH and CDR2 LQKENI. CDR3 amino acids: CASSQNPGLAGRGDTQYF. Here the CDR3 DNA reads TGTGCCAGCTCTCAGAATCCGGGACTAGCGGGGCGGGGAGATACGCAGTATTTT.